The T cell receptor beta chain under discussion was sequenced for a study of blood T cell repertoires in COVID-19. Many counts were recorded for this clone. As handled by the study authors: Cell counts per sample came from amplifying reference gene primers. This table comes from immunoSEQ multiplex PCR, and its TCRdb copy is limited to in-frame clones, with some not included. The V and J calls and clone size are taken from that table; D and trimming were inferred from the DNA. The top ten clones hold approximately 7.2% of a sample with some 250,000 clones, over 75% of them seen once. This CDR3 contains 10 residues. V lost 3 bases, J lost 12 bases, and 11 bases lay in between. CDR1 is DFQATT, CDR2 SNEGSKA, per germline (reference sequence).

The source of this sequence is a woman aged 80 or older with acute or convalescent COVID-19. Sequencing used peripheral blood. This rearrangement joins TRBV20-1 to TRBJ1-2; no firm D call. The CDR3 sequence is CSARGEGDTF. The DNA for the CDR3 is TGCAGTGCTAGGGGCGAGGGCGACACCTTC.